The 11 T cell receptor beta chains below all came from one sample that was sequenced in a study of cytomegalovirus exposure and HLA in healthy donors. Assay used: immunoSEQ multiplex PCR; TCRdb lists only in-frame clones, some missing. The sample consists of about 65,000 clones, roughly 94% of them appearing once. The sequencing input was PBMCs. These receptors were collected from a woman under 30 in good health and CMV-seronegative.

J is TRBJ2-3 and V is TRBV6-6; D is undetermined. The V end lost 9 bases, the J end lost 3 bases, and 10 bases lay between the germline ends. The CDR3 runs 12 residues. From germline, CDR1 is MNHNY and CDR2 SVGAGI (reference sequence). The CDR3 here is CASAIETDTQYF. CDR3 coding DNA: TGTGCCAGTGCTATAGAAACAGATACGCAGTATTTT.

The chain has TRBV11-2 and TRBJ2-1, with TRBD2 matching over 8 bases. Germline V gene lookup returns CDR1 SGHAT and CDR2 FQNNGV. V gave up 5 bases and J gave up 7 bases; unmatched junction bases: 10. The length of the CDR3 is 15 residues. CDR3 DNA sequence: TGTGCCAGCAGCAGAGTAGCGGGAAACAAAAATGAGCAGTTCTTC. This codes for CASSRVAGNKNEQFF.

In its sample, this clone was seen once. CDR3 nucleotides: TGCGCCAGCAGCCGGGACAGACGGGGGCCTAATTCACCCCTCCACTTT. The encoded protein is CASSRDRRGPNSPLHF. This chain connects TRBV5-1 to TRBJ1-6; 7 nucleotides align to TRBD1. Trimming took 4 bases from V and 6 from J; bases not matched to a gene: 10. This CDR3 is 16 amino acids long. CDR1 SGHRS and CDR2 YFSETQ come from the germline V gene.

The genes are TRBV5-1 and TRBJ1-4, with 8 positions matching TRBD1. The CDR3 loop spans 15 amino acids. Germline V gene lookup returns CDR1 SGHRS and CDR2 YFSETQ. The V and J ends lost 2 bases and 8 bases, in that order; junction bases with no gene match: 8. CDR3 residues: CASSFTGGIGEKLFF. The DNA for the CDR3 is TGCGCCAGCAGCTTTACAGGGGGAATAGGGGAAAAACTGTTTTTT. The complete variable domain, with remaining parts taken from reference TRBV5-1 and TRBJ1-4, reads KAGVTQTPRYLIKTRGQQVTLSCSPISGHRSVSWYQQTPGQGLQFLFEYFSETQRNKGNFPGRFSGRQFSNSRSEMNVSTLELGDSALYLCASSFTGGIGEKLFFGSGTQLSVL.

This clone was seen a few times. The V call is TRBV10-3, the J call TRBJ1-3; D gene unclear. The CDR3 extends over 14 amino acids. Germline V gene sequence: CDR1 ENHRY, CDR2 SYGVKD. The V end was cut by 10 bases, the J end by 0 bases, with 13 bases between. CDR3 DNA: TGTGCCAACCGACGGGATATCTCTGGAAACACCATATATTTT. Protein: CANRRDISGNTIYF.

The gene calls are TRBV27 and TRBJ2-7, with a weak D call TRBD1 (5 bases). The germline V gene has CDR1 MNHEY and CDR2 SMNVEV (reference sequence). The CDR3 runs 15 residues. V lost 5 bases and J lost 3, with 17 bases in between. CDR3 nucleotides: TGTGCCAGCAGTCCTCAGGGATTCTCTCGCTACGAGCAGTACTTC. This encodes CASSPQGFSRYEQYF.

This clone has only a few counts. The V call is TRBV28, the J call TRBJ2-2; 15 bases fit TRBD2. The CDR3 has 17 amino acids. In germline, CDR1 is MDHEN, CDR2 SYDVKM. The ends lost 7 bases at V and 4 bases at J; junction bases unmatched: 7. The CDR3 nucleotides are TGTGCCAGCATTAGGACTAGCGGGAGGGCCGGCACCGGGGAGCTGTTTTTT. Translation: CASIRTSGRAGTGELFF.

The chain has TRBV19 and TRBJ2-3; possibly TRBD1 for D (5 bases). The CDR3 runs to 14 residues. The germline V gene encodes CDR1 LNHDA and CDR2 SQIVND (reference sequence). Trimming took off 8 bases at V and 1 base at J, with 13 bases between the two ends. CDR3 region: CASSDDSRTDTQYF. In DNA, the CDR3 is TGTGCCAGTTCGGACGACAGTCGCACAGATACGCAGTATTTT.

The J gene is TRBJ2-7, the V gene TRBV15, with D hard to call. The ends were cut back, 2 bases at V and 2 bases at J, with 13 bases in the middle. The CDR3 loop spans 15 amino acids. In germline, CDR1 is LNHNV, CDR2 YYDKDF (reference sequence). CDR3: CATSRSGAYPYEQYF. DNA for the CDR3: TGTGCCACCAGCAGATCCGGTGCCTACCCCTACGAGCAGTACTTC.

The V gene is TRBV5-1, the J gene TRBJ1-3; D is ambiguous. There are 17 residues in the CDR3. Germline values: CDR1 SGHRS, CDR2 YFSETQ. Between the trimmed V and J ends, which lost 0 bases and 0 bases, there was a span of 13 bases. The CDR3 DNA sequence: TGCGCCAGCAGCTTGGAACCGGCAGGCGACTCTGGAAACACCATATATTTT. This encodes CASSLEPAGDSGNTIYF.

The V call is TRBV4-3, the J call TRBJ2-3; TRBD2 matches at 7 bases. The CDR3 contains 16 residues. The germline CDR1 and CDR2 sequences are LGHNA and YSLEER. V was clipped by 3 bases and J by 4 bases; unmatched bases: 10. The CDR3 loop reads CASSQVAGILSDTQYF. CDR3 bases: TGCGCCAGCAGCCAGGTAGCGGGTATCTTGTCAGATACGCAGTATTTT.